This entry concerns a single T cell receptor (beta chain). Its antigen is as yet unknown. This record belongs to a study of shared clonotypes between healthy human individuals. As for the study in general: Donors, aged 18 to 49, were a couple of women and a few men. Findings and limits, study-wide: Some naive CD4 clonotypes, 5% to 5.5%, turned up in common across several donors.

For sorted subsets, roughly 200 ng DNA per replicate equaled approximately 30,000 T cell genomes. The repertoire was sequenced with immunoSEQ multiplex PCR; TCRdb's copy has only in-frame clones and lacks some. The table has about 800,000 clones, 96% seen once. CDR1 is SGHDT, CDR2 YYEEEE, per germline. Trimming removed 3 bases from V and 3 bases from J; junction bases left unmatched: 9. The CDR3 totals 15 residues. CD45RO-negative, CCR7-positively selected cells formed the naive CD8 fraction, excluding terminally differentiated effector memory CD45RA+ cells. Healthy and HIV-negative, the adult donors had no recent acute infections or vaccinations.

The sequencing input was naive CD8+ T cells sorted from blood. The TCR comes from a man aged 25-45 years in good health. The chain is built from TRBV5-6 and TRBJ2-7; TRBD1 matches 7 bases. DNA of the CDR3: TGTGCCAGCAGCTCAGATCGGGACAGTTACTACGAGCAGTACTTC. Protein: CASSSDRDSYYEQYF.